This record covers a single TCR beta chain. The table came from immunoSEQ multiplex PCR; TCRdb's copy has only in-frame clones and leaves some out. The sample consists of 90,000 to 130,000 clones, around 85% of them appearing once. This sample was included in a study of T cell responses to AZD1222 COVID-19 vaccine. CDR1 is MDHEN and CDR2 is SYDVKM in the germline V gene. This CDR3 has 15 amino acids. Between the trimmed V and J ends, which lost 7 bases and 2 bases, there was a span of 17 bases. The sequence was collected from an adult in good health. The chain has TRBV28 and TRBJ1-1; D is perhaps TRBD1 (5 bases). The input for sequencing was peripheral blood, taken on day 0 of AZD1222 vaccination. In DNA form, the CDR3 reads TGTGCCAGCAATGAGAGGAGGGGAGGAAACACTGAAGCTTTCTTT. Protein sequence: CASNERRGGNTEAFF.